Presented here are 32 T cell receptor beta chains from one specimen sequenced in a study of blood T cell repertoires in COVID-19. Sequencing was performed with immunoSEQ multiplex PCR; in TCRdb, only in-frame clones are kept and a portion is missing. The sample gives about 480,000 clones, roughly 89% of which show up once; 0.9% is in the top ten. Input material: peripheral blood. These receptors all stem from a man younger than 30 with COVID-19, enrolled during active disease.

V is TRBV4-1 and J is TRBJ2-6; D unclear. Looked up from germline, CDR1 is MGHRA and CDR2 is YSYEKL. This CDR3 region has 15 residues. The V and J ends lost 3 bases and 3 bases respectively, with 9 bases between them. The DNA of the CDR3 is TGCGCCAGCAGCCAGTATGGGCTTGGGGCCAACGTCCTGACTTTC. Its protein is CASSQYGLGANVLTF.

The J gene is TRBJ1-1, the V gene TRBV9; TRBD1 aligns across 7 bases. CDR3 size: 15 residues. The V and J ends lost 3 bases and 4 bases, in that order; junction bases with no gene match: 9. Germline V gene data show CDR1 as SGDLS and CDR2 as YYNGEE. The CDR3 nucleotides read TGTGCCAGCAGCGCCACAGGGGCCGGAATCACTGAAGCTTTCTTT. Translation: CASSATGAGITEAFF.

The rearrangement links TRBV11-2 to TRBJ2-3; D call uncertain. Trimming took off 5 bases at V and 2 bases at J, with 17 bases between the two ends. Per the germline V gene, CDR1 is SGHAT and CDR2 is FQNNGV. The CDR3 has 16 residues. The CDR3 protein is CASSLPATANTDTQYF. The CDR3, as DNA: TGTGCCAGCAGCCTCCCGGCGACTGCAAACACAGATACGCAGTATTTT.

The J gene is TRBJ2-3, the V gene TRBV19; 8 nucleotides agree with TRBD2. The CDR3 loop spans 15 amino acids. In germline, CDR1 is LNHDA, CDR2 SQIVND (reference sequence). V was clipped by 5 bases and J by 1 base; unmatched bases: 5. CDR3: CASSPLTSGTDTQYF. CDR3 DNA sequence: TGTGCCAGTAGTCCGCTGACTAGCGGCACAGATACGCAGTATTTT.

V is TRBV6-1 and J is TRBJ2-5; a weak D match, TRBD1 (6 bases). The germline V gene encodes CDR1 MNHNS and CDR2 SASEGT. CDR3 length equals 14 residues. Trimming took off 1 base at V and 3 bases at J, with 9 bases between the two ends. CDR3: CASSEDRTEETQYF. In nucleotides, the CDR3 is TGTGCCAGCAGTGAAGACAGGACAGAAGAGACCCAGTACTTC.

The genes are TRBV6-5 and TRBJ2-1; D remains unclear. CDR1 MNHEY and CDR2 SVGAGI come from the germline V gene. V lost 6 bases and J lost 10, with 7 bases in between. CDR3 length equals 10 residues. The CDR3, as DNA: TGTGCCAGCAGGGGCGCCGAGCAGTTCTTC. The encoded protein is CASRGAEQFF.

CDR3 DNA sequence: TGTGCCACCAGTGATGGGGCCAGTGCGGAGCAGTACTTC. Its protein product is CATSDGASAEQYF. The J gene is TRBJ2-7, the V gene TRBV24-1; TRBD1 is a possible D gene (5 bases). CDR3 size: 13 residues. The germline V gene has CDR1 KGHDR and CDR2 SFDVKD. V dropped 3 bases and J dropped 7 bases, with 12 bases sitting between them.

The CDR3: CASSKASDRDFWSEKLFF. The CDR3 region has the DNA TGTGCCAGCAGCAAAGCATCGGACAGGGATTTTTGGTCAGAAAAACTGTTTTTT. The chain has TRBV21-1 and TRBJ1-4; the table gives TRBD1 as D, unverified against the DNA. TRBV21-1 is designated a pseudogene. This CDR3 comprises 18 residues.

The chain carries TRBV5-1 and TRBJ2-3; weak D call: TRBD1 (5 bases). V lost 3 bases to trimming and J lost 5 bases, with 16 bases between them. Germline V gives CDR1 SGHRS, CDR2 YFSETQ. CDR3 size: 15 residues. CDR3 amino acids: CASSYRVQVRDTQYF. The CDR3 DNA reads TGCGCCAGCAGCTACCGGGTACAGGTTAGAGATACGCAGTATTTT.

Note on this clone: The junction departs from the called germline gene at one end, perhaps through a read error. V usage is TRBV5-1 and J usage is TRBJ2-4; 7 bases map to TRBD2. This CDR3 region has 15 residues. Germline V gene sequence: CDR1 SGHRS, CDR2 YFSETQ. Here the CDR3 reads CASSSGGRDDQISDF. CDR3 DNA sequence: TGCGCCAGCAGCTCGGGGGGACGGGACGACCAGATCTCGGACTTC.

This clone is a singleton in its sample. V gene TRBV9 combines with J gene TRBJ2-2, with D tentatively TRBD2 (6 bases). Germline-derived CDR1 and CDR2 are SGDLS and YYNGEE. Deletions cut 3 bases from V and 10 bases from J, with 10 bases between. This CDR3 is built from 12 residues. The DNA for the CDR3 is TGTGCCAGCAGCGCACGGGAGAAGGAGCTGTTTTTT. Translating it yields CASSAREKELFF. Complete variable domain (other parts from reference TRBV9 and TRBJ2-2): DSGVTQTPKHLITATGQRVTLRCSPRSGDLSVYWYQQSLDQGLQFLIQYYNGEERAKGNILERFSAQQFPDLHSELNLSSLELGDSALYFCASSAREKELFFGEGSRLTVL.

The CDR3 nucleotides read TGTGCCAGCAGCTTAGCTTTAGCGGGGGCCTCTTACTACGAGCAGTACTTC. This codes for CASSLALAGASYYEQYF. The gene calls are TRBV11-2 and TRBJ2-7, with TRBD2 matching 9 bases. From germline, CDR1 is SGHAT and CDR2 FQNNGV. CDR3 length: 17 amino acids. Losses at the gene ends were 1 base for V and 3 bases for J; bases not matched to a gene: 10.

This rearrangement joins TRBV30 to TRBJ2-5; D is possibly TRBD2 (5 bases). The CDR3 has 13 residues. Germline V CDR1 and CDR2: GTSNPN, SVGIG (reference sequence). CDR3 bases: TGTGCGCTGGAACGGGGATACCAAGAGACCCAGTACTTC. It yields the protein CALERGYQETQYF.

The rearrangement joins TRBV28 to TRBJ2-7, with D tentatively TRBD1 (6 bases). The germline CDR1 and CDR2 sequences are MDHEN and SYDVKM. The CDR3 is 14 residues long. V gave up 4 bases and J gave up 2 bases, with 12 bases separating them. The CDR3 DNA reads TGTGCCAGCAGTTATTCAGGGGTTACCTACGAGCAGTACTTC. Protein sequence: CASSYSGVTYEQYF.

The chain couples TRBV7-8 to TRBJ1-1; no clear D. The CDR3 runs 14 residues. V dropped 1 base and J dropped 3 bases, with 9 bases sitting between them. Germline V lookup: CDR1 SGHVS, CDR2 FQNEAQ. In DNA, the CDR3 is TGTGCCAGCAGCTTAGGGGCAGGCTACACTGAAGCTTTCTTT. Translated, it gives CASSLGAGYTEAFF.

This clone was seen just once. The V and J genes are TRBV5-1 and TRBJ2-3; 12 bases agree with TRBD2. Germline values: CDR1 SGHRS, CDR2 YFSETQ. The CDR3 extends over 16 amino acids. The trim removed 4 bases at V and 1 base at J, leaving 4 bases unmatched. The DNA of the CDR3 is TGCGCCAGCAGCAACGGACTAGCGGGGCGCACAGATACGCAGTATTTT. It codes for CASSNGLAGRTDTQYF.

The V gene is TRBV7-3, the J gene TRBJ2-3; 8 bases map to TRBD2. The CDR3 has 14 amino acids. The V and J ends lost 5 bases and 6 bases, in that order; junction bases with no gene match: 7. The germline gives CDR1 SGHTA, CDR2 FQGTGA. The CDR3 protein is CASSIAGIGDTQYF. In nucleotides, the CDR3 is TGTGCCAGCAGCATAGCGGGAATAGGGGATACGCAGTATTTT. The variable domain in full, with the rest retrieved from reference TRBV7-3 and TRBJ2-3, is GAGVSQTPSNKVTEKGKYVELRCDPISGHTALYWYRQSLGQGPEFLIYFQGTGAADDSGLPNDRFFAVRPEGSVSTLKIQRTERGDSAVYLCASSIAGIGDTQYFGPGTRLTVL.

The genes are TRBV5-4 and TRBJ1-3; 7 nucleotides agree with TRBD1. This CDR3 has 16 amino acids. The V segment lost 0 bases and the J segment 7 bases; nucleotides outside the gene matches: 10. Germline CDR1 and CDR2: SGHNT and YYREEE (reference sequence). CDR3 bases: TGTGCCAGCAGCTTGGAAGGCGCAGGGGGTTATAACACCATATATTTT. As protein: CASSLEGAGGYNTIYF.

V is TRBV30 and J is TRBJ1-3; 11 nucleotides agree with TRBD1. The CDR3 contains 19 residues. The trim removed 2 bases at V and 4 bases at J, leaving 16 bases unmatched. Germline V gene data show CDR1 as GTSNPN and CDR2 as SVGIG (reference sequence). CDR3: CAWSTTPFPGQGEGNTIYF. Written as DNA, the CDR3 is TGTGCCTGGAGTACAACCCCTTTTCCGGGACAGGGGGAAGGAAACACCATATATTTT.

The chain links TRBV19 to TRBJ2-1, with 8 bases lining up with TRBD1. V dropped 9 bases and J dropped 2; count of bases not matched to a gene: 9. Germline V CDR1 and CDR2: LNHDA, SQIVND (reference sequence). CDR3 length equals 15 residues. CDR3 sequence: CASRDTGGTYNEQFF. The CDR3 region has the DNA TGTGCCAGCAGGGATACAGGGGGAACCTACAATGAGCAGTTCTTC. The variable domain in full, with the rest retrieved from reference TRBV19 and TRBJ2-1, is DGGITQSPKYLFRKEGQNVTLSCEQNLNHDAMYWYRQDPGQGLRLIYYSQIVNDFQKGDIAEGYSVSREKKESFPLTVTSAQKNPTAFYLCASRDTGGTYNEQFFGPGTRLTVL.

V gene TRBV7-6 combines with J gene TRBJ2-7; the D gene is possibly TRBD1 (6 bases). The length of the CDR3 is 14 residues. Trimming took off 4 bases at V and 0 bases at J, with 10 bases between the two ends. The germline V gene encodes CDR1 SGHVS and CDR2 FNYEAQ. The CDR3 region has the DNA TGTGCCAGCAGCTCCCGGGACAACTCCTACGAGCAGTACTTC. Encoded protein: CASSSRDNSYEQYF.

This chain connects TRBV10-2 to TRBJ2-1, with D hard to call. The CDR3 totals 11 residues. Germline V gives CDR1 WSHSY, CDR2 SAAADI. V gave up 3 bases and J gave up 12 bases, with 9 bases separating them. In DNA form, the CDR3 reads TGCGCCAGCAGTGAAGGCGGCTTGCAGTTCTTC. Protein product: CASSEGGLQFF.

This clone was seen only once. The J gene is TRBJ1-1, the V gene TRBV19; D uncertain. With 6 bases removed from V and 8 bases from J, the gap between germline ends came to 10 bases. The CDR3 covers 11 residues. Germline V gene data show CDR1 as LNHDA and CDR2 as SQIVND (reference sequence). The CDR3 spells CASRGGGEAFF. In DNA form, the CDR3 reads TGTGCCAGTAGGGGAGGAGGGGAAGCTTTCTTT.

This rearrangement joins TRBV7-8 to TRBJ2-5; D is unclear. The CDR3 is 15 residues long. The germline gives CDR1 SGHVS, CDR2 FQNEAQ. V gave up 0 bases and J gave up 2 bases, with 10 bases separating them. The CDR3 nucleotides read TGTGCCAGCAGCTTAGCGAGCCAGCGACAAGAGACCCAGTACTTC. Translating gives CASSLASQRQETQYF.

The chain has TRBV5-1 and TRBJ1-4; D gene ambiguous. The CDR3 has 14 residues. The germline gives CDR1 SGHRS, CDR2 YFSETQ. V gave up 4 bases and J gave up 4 bases, with 11 bases separating them. In nucleotides, the CDR3 is TGCGCCAGCAGCCTGACAACTCGTAATGAAAAACTGTTTTTT. It encodes CASSLTTRNEKLFF.

This chain connects TRBV6-4 to TRBJ2-1, with 10 bases aligning to TRBD1. This CDR3 contains 15 residues. Germline assignment: CDR1 MRHNA and CDR2 SNTAGT. Unmatched junction bases numbered 4, after V lost 2 bases and J lost 6 bases. The CDR3 DNA follows: TGTGCCAGCAGTGACACGGGACAGGGGATCAATGAGCAGTTCTTC. Its translation: CASSDTGQGINEQFF.

The V call is TRBV14, the J call TRBJ1-5; tentative D call: TRBD1 (6 bases). V lost 4 bases and J lost 0, with 10 bases in between. Germline-derived CDR1 and CDR2 are SGHDN and FVKESK. This CDR3 has 15 amino acids. The CDR3 reads CASSPYRVSNQPQHF. The CDR3 region has the DNA TGTGCCAGCAGCCCATACAGGGTTAGCAATCAGCCCCAGCATTTT.

The CDR3 loop reads CASSLGSSRSYNSPLHF. For the CDR3, the DNA is TGCGCCAGCAGCTTGGGTTCGTCGCGGTCCTATAATTCACCCCTCCACTTT. The chain joins TRBV5-1 to TRBJ1-6; the D is unclear. The CDR3 is made up of 17 amino acids. Germline assignment: CDR1 SGHRS and CDR2 YFSETQ. V lost 0 bases to trimming and J lost 1 base, with 11 bases between them. The entire variable domain, with the rest obtained from reference TRBV5-1 and TRBJ1-6, is as follows: KAGVTQTPRYLIKTRGQQVTLSCSPISGHRSVSWYQQTPGQGLQFLFEYFSETQRNKGNFPGRFSGRQFSNSRSEMNVSTLELGDSALYLCASSLGSSRSYNSPLHFGNGTRLTVT.

This chain connects TRBV25-1 to TRBJ1-4, with 8 bases lining up with TRBD1. Germline CDR1 reads MGHDK; CDR2 reads SYGVNS. This CDR3 comprises 15 residues. The J segment lost 5 bases and the V segment lost 3 bases, leaving 5 bases of the junction unmatched. The CDR3 reads CASSDPGQANEKLFF. The CDR3 nucleotides are TGTGCCAGCAGTGATCCGGGACAGGCGAATGAAAAACTGTTTTTT.

This clone was seen more than once but under ten times. This chain joins TRBV19 and TRBJ1-1; D is possibly TRBD1 (5 bases). There are 12 residues in the CDR3. Germline V gives CDR1 LNHDA, CDR2 SQIVND (reference sequence). Trimming removed 9 bases at V and 3 bases at J, with 11 bases between. The CDR3 sequence is CASRVLYTEAFF. The DNA for the CDR3 is TGTGCCAGCAGGGTTTTGTACACTGAAGCTTTCTTT.

The chain uses TRBV29-1 and TRBJ2-3, with TRBD1 matching 7 bases. CDR1 is SQVTM and CDR2 is ANQGSEA in the germline V gene. Trimming removed 6 bases from V and 10 bases from J; junction bases left unmatched: 7. The CDR3 length is 11 residues. The CDR3 nucleotides read TGCAGCGTCCTGAGACAGGGAGCGCAGTATTTT. Protein sequence: CSVLRQGAQYF.

The chain carries TRBV5-1 and TRBJ1-6; TRBD1 matches at 10 bases. The CDR3 loop spans 15 amino acids. V shed 4 bases, J shed 10 bases, and the junction held 8 bases outside the gene matches. Germline values: CDR1 SGHRS, CDR2 YFSETQ. The CDR3 spells CASSRDRGRGSPLHF. The CDR3 region has the DNA TGCGCCAGCAGCCGGGACAGGGGAAGGGGATCACCCCTCCACTTT.